The 19 T cell receptor beta chains presented below share a single source sample, sequenced in a study of radiotherapy plus CTLA-4 blockade in lung cancer. The data were produced by immunoSEQ multiplex PCR, yet TCRdb's version contains in-frame clones alone and is incomplete. The sample yields roughly 54,000 clones, about four fifths seen once. The source was peripheral blood, collected from a patient treated with radiotherapy plus ipilimumab. These receptors all come from a human donor with non-small cell lung cancer whose response to radiotherapy plus ipilimumab could not be evaluated.

The chain carries TRBV4-3 and TRBJ2-6, with D tentatively TRBD2 (5 bases). CDR3 length: 16 amino acids. Germline CDR1 and CDR2: LGHNA and YSLEER. V dropped 0 bases and J dropped 1 base, with 7 bases sitting between them. For the CDR3, the DNA is TGCGCCAGCAGCCAAGAGCGAGGGTCTGGGGCCAACGTCCTGACTTTC. This gives the protein CASSQERGSGANVLTF.

CDR3 in amino acids: CASSRWTSDDNEQFF. The CDR3 region has the DNA TGTGCCAGCAGTCGCTGGACTAGCGACGACAATGAGCAGTTCTTC. This chain links TRBV28 with TRBJ2-1; 9 positions agree with TRBD2. There are 15 residues in the CDR3. Per germline, CDR1 MDHEN and CDR2 SYDVKM. The V and J ends lost 5 bases and 5 bases, in that order; junction bases with no gene match: 7.

The chain recombines TRBV11-1 with TRBJ2-1; 9 nucleotides line up with TRBD1. V gave up 0 bases and J gave up 0 bases; unmatched junction bases: 6. The CDR3 contains 18 residues. Germline assignment: CDR1 SGHAT and CDR2 FQDESV (reference sequence). CDR3 region: CASSLAGQGDSSYNEQFF. CDR3 nucleotide sequence: TGTGCCAGCAGCTTAGCGGGACAGGGCGATAGCTCCTACAATGAGCAGTTCTTC.

This chain uses TRBV7-2 with TRBJ1-5, with D perhaps TRBD1 (5 bases). The CDR3 consists of 15 residues. The germline V and J ends were trimmed by 4 bases and 1 base, with 11 bases remaining between them. Germline V CDR1 and CDR2: SGHTA, FQGNSA. Here the CDR3 DNA reads TGTGCCAGCAGCTCAAGGGGTAACAGCAATCAGCCCCAGCATTTT. Protein product: CASSSRGNSNQPQHF.

The J gene is TRBJ1-5, the V gene TRBV27; no clear D gene. V was shortened by 5 bases and J by 0 bases, with 8 bases between the two germline ends. The CDR3 totals 14 residues. Germline loops: CDR1 MNHEY, CDR2 SMNVEV (reference sequence). The DNA for the CDR3 is TGTGCCAGCAGTCCGCAGAATAGCAATCAGCCCCAGCATTTT. Residues: CASSPQNSNQPQHF.

The rearrangement uses TRBV4-1 and TRBJ1-2; no reliable D call. Trimming removed 0 bases from V and 7 bases from J, with 6 bases in between. Germline V gives CDR1 MGHRA, CDR2 YSYEKL. The CDR3 sequence is 12 residues long. The CDR3 nucleotides read TGCGCCAGCAGCCAAGAGGTCAGTGGCTACACCTTC. This codes for CASSQEVSGYTF.

The chain links TRBV11-2 to TRBJ2-2; possibly TRBD2 for D (6 bases). CDR3 length: 16 amino acids. The germline CDR1 and CDR2 sequences are SGHAT and FQNNGV. V gave up 5 bases and J gave up 7 bases, with 20 bases separating them. The CDR3 DNA reads as TGTGCCAGCAGCGACCAGGTGACTAGAACCGGCGGGGAGCTGTTTTTT. Amino acids: CASSDQVTRTGGELFF.

This sequence joins TRBV14 and TRBJ2-1; D is possibly TRBD1 (6 bases). V lost 4 bases to trimming and J lost 4 bases, with 17 bases between them. There are 16 residues in the CDR3. Looked up from germline, CDR1 is SGHDN and CDR2 is FVKESK. For the CDR3, the DNA is TGTGCCAGCAGCCGTTGGCCGGACAGCAAATACAATGAGCAGTTCTTC. Protein sequence: CASSRWPDSKYNEQFF.

This clone has a single count. The gene calls are TRBV30 and TRBJ1-4; tentative D call: TRBD1 (6 bases). CDR3 length: 16 amino acids. CDR1 is GTSNPN, CDR2 SVGIG, per germline (reference sequence). The V and J ends lost 0 bases and 10 bases respectively, with 21 bases between them. CDR3 loop: CAWSVLSSGAGAKLFF. The CDR3 DNA follows: TGTGCCTGGAGTGTACTTAGTTCAGGGGCCGGTGCAAAACTGTTTTTT.

This rearrangement joins TRBV6-1 to TRBJ1-5; D remains unclear. Deletions cut 6 bases from V and 7 bases from J, with 16 bases between. CDR3 length equals 14 residues. Germline V gene sequence: CDR1 MNHNS, CDR2 SASEGT. CDR3 region: CASRGFGVVQPQHF. The CDR3 coding sequence is TGTGCCAGCAGGGGTTTCGGGGTTGTACAGCCCCAGCATTTT.

The chain couples TRBV27 to TRBJ2-7, with D maybe TRBD1 (7 bases). The germline V gene encodes CDR1 MNHEY and CDR2 SMNVEV (reference sequence). The CDR3 is made up of 15 amino acids. Trimming left V 6 bases short and J 3 bases short, with 18 bases between. The CDR3 coding sequence is TGTGCCAGCAGCCCGACTAGGGACAGAGTCTACGAGCAGTACTTC. Translated, it gives CASSPTRDRVYEQYF.

The chain has TRBV10-3 and TRBJ2-7, with a weak D call TRBD2 (5 bases). The CDR3 runs 13 residues. Trimming cost V 8 bases and J 9 bases, with 20 bases left between them. Germline assignment: CDR1 ENHRY and CDR2 SYGVKD. CDR3 DNA: TGTGCCATCGGGCCCGAGGGTCGGCTGGGGCAGTACTTC. This gives the protein CAIGPEGRLGQYF.

As concerns this clone: Other DNA variants within this sample encode the same CDR3. The V call is TRBV27, the J call TRBJ1-2; TRBD1 matches 7 bases. This CDR3 spans 14 amino acids. Germline V gives CDR1 MNHEY, CDR2 SMNVEV (reference sequence). J lost 5 bases, V lost 4 bases, and 7 bases had no gene match. For the CDR3, the DNA is TGTGCCAGCAGTTCCTCGACAGGGATTTATGGCTACACCTTC. This gives the protein CASSSSTGIYGYTF.

This rearrangement joins TRBV7-2 to TRBJ2-3, with a weak D call TRBD1 (6 bases). The germline V and J ends were trimmed by 3 bases and 2 bases, with 12 bases remaining between them. The CDR3 runs 15 residues. The germline CDR1 and CDR2 sequences are SGHTA and FQGNSA. CDR3 residues: CASSFRQANTDTQYF. CDR3 nucleotide sequence: TGTGCCAGCAGCTTTCGACAGGCAAACACAGATACGCAGTATTTT.

The chain couples TRBV5-1 to TRBJ1-2, with 8 bases lining up with TRBD1. The CDR3 spans 15 residues. V lost 0 bases, J lost 8 bases, and 9 bases stayed unmatched. Germline CDR1 and CDR2: SGHRS and YFSETQ. The CDR3, as DNA: TGCGCCAGCAGCTTGGCCGTGGGGACAGGAGTCGGCTACACCTTC. Its protein is CASSLAVGTGVGYTF. Complete variable domain (other parts from reference TRBV5-1 and TRBJ1-2): KAGVTQTPRYLIKTRGQQVTLSCSPISGHRSVSWYQQTPGQGLQFLFEYFSETQRNKGNFPGRFSGRQFSNSRSEMNVSTLELGDSALYLCASSLAVGTGVGYTFGSGTRLTVV.

The chain joins TRBV28 to TRBJ2-7; a weak D match, TRBD1 (7 bases). Deletions cut 3 bases from V and 3 bases from J, with 21 bases between. The CDR3 is made up of 17 amino acids. Germline assignment: CDR1 MDHEN and CDR2 SYDVKM. CDR3 in amino acids: CASSFPPGGLRSYEQYF. The CDR3 region has the DNA TGTGCCAGCAGTTTCCCCCCAGGGGGGTTAAGGAGCTACGAGCAGTACTTC.

The V call is TRBV4-1, the J call TRBJ1-6; D is undetermined. Trimming took 4 bases from V and 11 from J, leaving 12 bases between them. CDR1 and CDR2 (germline): MGHRA, YSYEKL. This CDR3 spans 13 amino acids. The CDR3 spells CASSLSMIAPLHF. The CDR3 DNA sequence: TGCGCCAGCAGCCTATCCATGATAGCACCCCTCCACTTT.

This clone was recorded a few times. V is TRBV2 and J is TRBJ1-1, with 11 bases that match TRBD1. The CDR3 sequence is 17 residues long. Germline CDR1 is SNHLY and CDR2 is FYNNEI. The V gene end was trimmed by 7 bases and the J gene end by 1 base; junction bases not matched to a gene: 11. The chain's CDR3 is CASTPGQGARRNTEAFF. The CDR3 bases are TGTGCCAGCACTCCAGGACAGGGGGCGCGAAGGAACACTGAAGCTTTCTTT. The full variable domain, with the rest looked up from reference TRBV2 and TRBJ1-1, is EPEVTQTPSHQVTQMGQEVILRCVPISNHLYFYWYRQILGQKVEFLVSFYNNEISEKSEIFDDQFSVERPDGSNFTLKIRSTKLEDSAMYFCASTPGQGARRNTEAFFGQGTRLTVV.

This chain connects TRBV29-1 to TRBJ2-2; 8 nucleotides match TRBD1. This CDR3 spans 15 amino acids. V trimming: 5 bases; J trimming: 1 base; junction bases outside the gene matches: 6. Germline CDR1 is SQVTM and CDR2 is ANQGSEA. CDR3 residues: CSVRRQGQNTGELFF. The CDR3 DNA is TGCAGCGTTCGTCGACAGGGGCAGAACACCGGGGAGCTGTTTTTT.